Reported below is one T cell receptor (beta chain). Its target is unknown. The source of the sample is a study of cytomegalovirus exposure and HLA in healthy donors. Each donor was nominally healthy when sampled (though unrecorded immune exposures were likely). V gave up 7 bases and J gave up 2 bases, with 25 bases separating them. The CDR3 is 18 residues long. The germline V gene has CDR1 SGHVS and CDR2 FNYEAQ. Whole-study results and caveats: A later analysis, which compared TCR beta chains of equal frequency, found the HLA-associated ones more clonally expanded. In a later analysis, a missense DCLRE1C variant was linked to TCR beta V- and J-gene trimming.

The PCR made use of 60 Vbeta and 13 Jbeta primers. The method was immunoSEQ multiplex PCR; TCRdb's version includes in-frame clones alone and lacks a portion of them. The repertoire holds about 110,000 clones, with approximately 80% as singletons. This clonotype was obtained from a man aged 50 to 59 in good health and CMV-seronegative. Sample: PBMCs. This sequence joins TRBV7-6 and TRBJ2-3; perhaps TRBD1 as D (6 bases). The CDR3 nucleotides are TGTGCCAGCACCTCAGACCGGGACACCTATAATCCCACAGATACGCAGTATTTT. Its protein product is CASTSDRDTYNPTDTQYF.